This T cell receptor (beta chain) was observed in a study of cytomegalovirus exposure and HLA in healthy donors. Findings of the study overall: It was reported that the classifier diagnosed cytomegalovirus status with high specificity and sensitivity in both the original and validation cohorts.

The CDR3 sequence is 14 residues long. V trimming: 6 bases; J trimming: 3 bases; junction bases outside the gene matches: 4. Germline CDR1 reads LNHDA; CDR2 reads SQIVND (reference sequence). Details on this clone: The antigen is not known.

Vbeta (60) and Jbeta (13) primers were used in the PCR. TCRdb keeps only in-frame clones here, not all; method: immunoSEQ multiplex PCR. The sample lists 100,000 to 130,000 clones; more than 70% were seen once. The origin of this receptor is a man younger than 45 in good health and CMV-seronegative. V gene TRBV19 combines with J gene TRBJ2-3; 9 bases align to TRBD2. Sequences were obtained from PBMCs. The CDR3 is CASRPAGGTDTQYF. Here the CDR3 DNA reads TGTGCCAGTAGGCCTGCGGGGGGGACAGATACGCAGTATTTT.